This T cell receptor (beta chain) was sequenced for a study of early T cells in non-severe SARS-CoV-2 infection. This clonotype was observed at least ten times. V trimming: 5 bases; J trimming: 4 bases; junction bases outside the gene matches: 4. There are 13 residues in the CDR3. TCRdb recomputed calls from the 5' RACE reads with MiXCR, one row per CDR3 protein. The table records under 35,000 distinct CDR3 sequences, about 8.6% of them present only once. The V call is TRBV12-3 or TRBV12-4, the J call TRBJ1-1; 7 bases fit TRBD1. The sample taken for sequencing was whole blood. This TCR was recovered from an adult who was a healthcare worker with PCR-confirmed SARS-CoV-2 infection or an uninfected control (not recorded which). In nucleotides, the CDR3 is TGTGCCAGCAGTGCTCGACAGGGCACTGAAGCTTTCTTT. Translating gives CASSARQGTEAFF.